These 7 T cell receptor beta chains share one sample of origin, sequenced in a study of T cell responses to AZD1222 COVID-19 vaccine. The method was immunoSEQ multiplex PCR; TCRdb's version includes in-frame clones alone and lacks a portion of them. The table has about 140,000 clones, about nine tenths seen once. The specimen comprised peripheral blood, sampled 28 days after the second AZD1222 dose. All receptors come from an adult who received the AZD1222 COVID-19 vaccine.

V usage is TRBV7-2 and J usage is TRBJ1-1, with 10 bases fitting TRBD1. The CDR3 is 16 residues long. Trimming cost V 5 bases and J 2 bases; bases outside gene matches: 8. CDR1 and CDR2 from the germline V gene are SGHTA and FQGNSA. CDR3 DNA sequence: TGTGCCAGCAGCCTATTAGACAGGGGGCGAAACACTGAAGCTTTCTTT. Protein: CASSLLDRGRNTEAFF. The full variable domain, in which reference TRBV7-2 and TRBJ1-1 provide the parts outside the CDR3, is GAGVSQSPSNKVTEKGKDVELRCDPISGHTALYWYRQSLGQGLEFLIYFQGNSAPDKSGLPSDRFSAERTGGSVSTLTIQRTQQEDSAVYLCASSLLDRGRNTEAFFGQGTRLTVV.

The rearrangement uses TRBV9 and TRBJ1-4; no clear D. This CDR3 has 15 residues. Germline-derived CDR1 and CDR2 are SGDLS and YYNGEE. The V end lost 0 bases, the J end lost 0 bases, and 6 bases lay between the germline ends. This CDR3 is CASSVEATTNEKLFF. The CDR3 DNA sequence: TGTGCCAGCAGCGTAGAGGCCACAACTAATGAAAAACTGTTTTTT.

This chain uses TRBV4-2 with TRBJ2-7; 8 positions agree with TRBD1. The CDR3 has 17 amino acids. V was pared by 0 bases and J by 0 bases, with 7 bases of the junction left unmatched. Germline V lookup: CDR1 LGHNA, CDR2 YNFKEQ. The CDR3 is CASSQDSGTGGSYEQYF. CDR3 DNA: TGTGCCAGCAGCCAAGATAGTGGCACAGGGGGCTCCTACGAGCAGTACTTC.

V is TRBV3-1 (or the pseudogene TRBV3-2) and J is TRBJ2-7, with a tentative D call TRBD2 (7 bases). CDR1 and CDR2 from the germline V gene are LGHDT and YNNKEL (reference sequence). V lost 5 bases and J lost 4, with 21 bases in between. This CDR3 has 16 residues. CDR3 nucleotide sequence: TGTGCCAGCAGCGGCCGAGGGGGAGGGCCCTCATACGAGCAGTACTTC. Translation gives CASSGRGGGPSYEQYF.

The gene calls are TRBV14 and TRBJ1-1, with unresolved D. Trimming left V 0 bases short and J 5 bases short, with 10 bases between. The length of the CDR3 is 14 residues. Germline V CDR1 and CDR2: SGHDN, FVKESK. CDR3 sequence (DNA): TGTGCCAGCAGCCAAGAGCGGGTATCGACTGAAGCTTTCTTT. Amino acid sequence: CASSQERVSTEAFF.

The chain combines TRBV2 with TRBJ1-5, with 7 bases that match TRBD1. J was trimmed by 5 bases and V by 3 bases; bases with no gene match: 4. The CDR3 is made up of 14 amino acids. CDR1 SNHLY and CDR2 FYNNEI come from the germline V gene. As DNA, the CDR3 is TGTGCCAGCAGTGAGACAGGGTTGCATCAGCCCCAGCATTTT. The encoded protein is CASSETGLHQPQHF.

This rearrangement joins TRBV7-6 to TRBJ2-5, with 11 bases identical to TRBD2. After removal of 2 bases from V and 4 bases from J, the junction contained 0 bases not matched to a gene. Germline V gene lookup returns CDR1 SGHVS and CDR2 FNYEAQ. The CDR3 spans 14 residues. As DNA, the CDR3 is TGTGCCAGCAGCTTACTAGCGGGGGGAGAGACCCAGTACTTC. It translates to CASSLLAGGETQYF.